This T cell receptor (beta chain) was recorded in a study of blood T cells in healthy people across ages. This clonotype was picked up a small number of times. Its antigen is as yet unknown. Per the germline V gene, CDR1 is MNHNY and CDR2 is SVGAGI (reference sequence). The CDR3 spans 15 residues. The J segment lost 7 bases and the V segment lost 3 bases, leaving 7 bases of the junction unmatched. The second PCR ran about 6 to 11 cycles with a sample-barcoded 5' primer and J-beta primers. Per-sample output comprised a minimum of 2.5 million paired-end reads containing CDR3. Each CDR3 protein is one row after TCRdb ran MiXCR on the 5' RACE reads. The table lists about 1.6 million distinct CDR3 sequences, roughly 32% of them singletons, with 11% in the top ten. Study outcomes and limitations: It was found that TCR beta diversity correlated strongly with the percentage of naive T cells.

The sequence derives from a woman aged 30 to 39 in good health. The sample comprised blood. The rearrangement joins TRBV6-6 to TRBJ2-7; 12 nucleotides line up with TRBD2. In DNA form, the CDR3 reads TGTGCCAGCAGTTATAGGACTAGCGGGGCGGTTGAGCAGTACTTC. Amino acids: CASSYRTSGAVEQYF.